This section outlines one T cell receptor beta chain sequence together with its context. The target of this receptor is not known. It has no much larger one-base neighbor in the sample; base qualities were not kept. Another Seattle source contributed samples from volunteer blood donors who had recovered from COVID-19. Whole blood was collected in K2EDTA tubes by collaborating institutions according to the institutions' own protocols. For TCRbeta analysis, collaborators shipped samples as frozen whole blood, isolated PBMCs, or DNA extracted from either of those sample types. The data were taken from a study of blood T cell repertoires in COVID-19 (dated by TCRdb to 2018 to 2021). The study in broad terms: Collaborator samples came from the United States, Italy and Spain and covered acute and convalescent phases of COVID-19. Where HLA class I and class II types were available, the types were taken from metadata supplied by the sample provider, not from assay-based typing. The repertoires were made available in a free public database intended to serve as a resource for research on the immune response to SARS-CoV-2. The dataset comprised deeply sampled blood TCRbeta repertoires from subjects exposed to, actively infected with, or recovered from COVID-19. The sample metadata nearly always contained a de-identified subject ID, COVID-19 status, age in years and sex. Samples were obtained from the ongoing ImmuneRACE study (first 160 participants) and from about 1,300 subjects provided by 6 global collaborators. The prospective study material was composed of cDNA or gDNA derived from T cells, B-cell-depleted T cells, or PBMCs.

Per the germline V gene, SGHDT is the CDR1 and YYEEEE is the CDR2. V is cut back by 2 bases and J by 1 base, with 2 bases in the junction unmatched. From cysteine to phenylalanine, the CDR3 is 16 amino acids long. Just the 48-base CDR3 DNA is kept, in frame starting at base 1. Results and caveats for the whole study, not just this receptor: The quantity of clinical and demographic metadata differed by source and by participant and was supplied without curation.

TCRbeta CDR3 regions were amplified from genomic DNA by means of the immunoSEQ Assay, a bias-controlled multiplex PCR. Per the source publication's procedure: Within the assay, amplification of reference gene primers was used to estimate how many nucleated cells each sample contained. To quantify the absolute abundance of each unique TCRbeta CDR3 rearrangement, sequence reads were collapsed and filtered. For each sample, productive Simpson clonality was calculated as the square root of Simpson's diversity index across productive rearrangements. This is the immuneACCESS table as TCRdb keeps it, with only in-frame sequences that have V and J called. A part of the clones is gone; compared with another copy, unresolved V genes explain less than half, and the rest is unexplained. Clone size and V and J calls were adopted from that table, with D and trimming inferred from the DNA. This sample has a few hundred thousand clones in its table, and approximately 89% of those were observed once. 8.5% to 10% of the sample is in the top ten clones.

The rearrangement combines TRBV5-6 with TRBJ2-1, with 11 central nucleotides matching TRBD2. The origin of this receptor is a middle-aged man who had recovered from COVID-19. Material for sequencing was peripheral blood. The DNA sequence is TGTGCCAGCAGCTTCCGGACTAGCGGGTCCTACAATGAGCAGTTCTTC. Translated, it gives CASSFRTSGSYNEQFF.